Listed here are 9 T cell receptor beta chains from one sample, sequenced in a study of T cells after posttransplantation cyclophosphamide (TCRdb year 2016). Receptors were amplified or captured by the immunoSEQ multiplex PCR assay. TCRdb holds this immuneACCESS table with in-frame rearrangements only. Some clones are missing; in checked studies, unresolved V genes explain under half, and the rest has no known cause. The sample records 4,500 to 6,000 clones, about 73% of which are singletons. The ten largest clones capture about half of the sample. The control group consisted of about a dozen patients who received myeloablative marrow transplants with methotrexate plus a calcineurin inhibitor and who were sampled 1 year after transplant. The source material was PBMCs, sampled around 290 days after allogeneic stem cell transplant with calcineurin inhibitor and methotrexate. The receptors were gathered from a female patient in her fifties or sixties who received an allogeneic stem cell transplant from an unrelated donor, was CMV-positive, and had acute and chronic GVHD. A transplant means some T cells may be of graft donor rather than patient origin.

This chain joins TRBV2 and TRBJ2-3, with D tentatively TRBD2 (5 bases). This CDR3 comprises 16 residues. V gave up 4 bases and J gave up 6 bases, with 20 bases separating them. Germline V gene lookup returns CDR1 SNHLY and CDR2 FYNNEI. DNA for the CDR3: TGTGCCAGCAGTGCCCTCGGTAGGCTAGCCGGGGATACGCAGTATTTT. Translating gives CASSALGRLAGDTQYF.

This clone qualifies as large (0.1 to 1%). V and J are TRBV7-6 and TRBJ2-1; 12 bases fit TRBD2. CDR3 length: 16 amino acids. Germline CDR1 reads SGHVS; CDR2 reads FNYEAQ. After removal of 5 bases from V and 9 bases from J, the junction contained 11 bases not matched to a gene. The CDR3 protein is CASSPVASGGAVEQFF. The CDR3 DNA sequence: TGTGCCAGCAGCCCCGTTGCTAGCGGGGGGGCGGTTGAGCAGTTCTTC.

The CDR3 protein is CASSGTLQETQYF. The CDR3 DNA reads TGTGCCAGCAGCGGGACACTCCAAGAGACCCAGTACTTC. The rearrangement links TRBV6-1 to TRBJ2-5; TRBD1 is a possible D gene (6 bases). Germline values: CDR1 MNHNS, CDR2 SASEGT. This CDR3 has 13 residues. The V and J ends lost 6 bases and 1 base respectively, with 9 bases between them.

V usage is TRBV28 and J usage is TRBJ2-7, with 11 bases that match TRBD1. This CDR3 region has 17 residues. Germline lookup yields CDR1 MDHEN and CDR2 SYDVKM. Germline trimming cut 4 bases from V and 3 bases from J; bases unmatched to any gene: 11. The CDR3 loop is CASSYSRIGTGGYEQYF. CDR3 coding DNA: TGTGCCAGCAGTTACTCTAGGATCGGGACAGGGGGCTACGAGCAGTACTTC. Variable domain in full (rest from reference TRBV28 and TRBJ2-7): DVKVTQSSRYLVKRTGEKVFLECVQDMDHENMFWYRQDPGLGLRLIYFSYDVKMKEKGDIPEGYSVSREKKERFSLILESASTNQTSMYLCASSYSRIGTGGYEQYFGPGTRLTVT.

The J gene is TRBJ1-2, the V gene TRBV25-1; TRBD1 might be the D (5 bases). The V and J ends lost 2 bases and 5 bases respectively, with 9 bases between them. The germline V gene encodes CDR1 MGHDK and CDR2 SYGVNS. There are 13 residues in the CDR3. The CDR3, as DNA: TGTGCCAGCAGTGAAGGACACCGTTATGGCTACACCTTC. Protein: CASSEGHRYGYTF.

This rearrangement joins TRBV12-5 to TRBJ2-1; no clear D gene. Trimming stripped 2 bases from V and 0 bases from J, with 11 bases between. The CDR3 has 16 amino acids. Germline V gene data show CDR1 as LGHNT and CDR2 as FRNRAP. CDR3 sequence (DNA): TGTGCTAGTGGTTTGCCCGAGAGGAGCTCCTACAATGAGCAGTTCTTC. Encoded protein: CASGLPERSSYNEQFF.

The gene calls are TRBV5-4 and TRBJ1-2; 12 positions agree with TRBD1. V lost 4 bases to trimming and J lost 8 bases; unmatched junction nucleotides: 9. CDR3 length equals 15 residues. The V gene's germline CDR1 is SGHNT and CDR2 YYREEE (reference sequence). As DNA, the CDR3 is TGTGCCAGCAGCAGGGACAGGGGGCAGGCTGTGGGCTACACCTTC. It yields the protein CASSRDRGQAVGYTF.

The chain is built from TRBV18 and TRBJ1-1; tentative D call: TRBD1 (6 bases). Trimming left V 2 bases short and J 0 bases short, with 13 bases between. The germline V gene has CDR1 KGHSH and CDR2 LQKENI. The CDR3 contains 16 residues. CDR3 nucleotides: TGTGCCAGCTCACCAGGTAGGACAGTTATGAACACTGAAGCTTTCTTT. Its translation: CASSPGRTVMNTEAFF. Looking up the rest from reference TRBV18 and TRBJ1-1 gives the full variable domain: NAGVMQNPRHLVRRRGQEARLRCSPMKGHSHVYWYRQLPEEGLKFMVYLQKENIIDESGMPKERFSAEFPKEGPSILRIQQVVRGDSAAYFCASSPGRTVMNTEAFFGQGTRLTVV.

This rearrangement joins TRBV7-2 to TRBJ1-5; D possibly corresponds to TRBD1 (6 bases). The V and J ends lost 6 bases and 3 bases respectively, with 15 bases between them. This CDR3 is built from 15 residues. Germline CDR1 and CDR2: SGHTA and FQGNSA. The DNA of the CDR3 is TGTGCCAGCAGTGTAACACAGGGTTCCAATCAGCCCCAGCATTTT. Its protein is CASSVTQGSNQPQHF.